A single sample is the source of the 30 T cell receptor beta chains below, sequenced in a study of HIV-infected patients and healthy controls. cDNA was made from about 500 ng RNA using alpha and beta constant primers. Alpha and beta chain libraries were made separately by chain-specific third strand synthesis with multiplexing indices. TCRdb redid the calling of the 5' RACE reads with MiXCR, one entry per CDR3 protein. Of roughly 13,000 distinct CDR3 sequences in the sample, 11% were seen once. All unsorted peripheral T cells were captured because whole blood was used without fractionation. Sequencing was done on a sample of blood. All receptors come from an adult in good health.

This clonotype is a singleton in its sample. The chain recombines TRBV19 with TRBJ2-6; D uncertain. CDR1 is LNHDA and CDR2 is SQIVND in the germline V gene (reference sequence). The CDR3 runs to 16 residues. Between the trimmed V and J ends, which lost 3 bases and 2 bases, there was a span of 11 bases. The CDR3 sequence: CASSITPGPGANVLTF. The CDR3 DNA reads as TGTGCCAGTAGTATTACTCCTGGGCCTGGGGCCAACGTCCTGACTTTC.

This clonotype was seen repeatedly, ten times or more. The CDR3 bases are TGTGCCAGTAGTGGGGACAGGGCCTACGAGCAGTACTTC. Its translation: CASSGDRAYEQYF. J is TRBJ2-7 and V is TRBV19, with 9 bases that match TRBD1. Trimming took 5 bases from V and 2 from J; bases not matched to a gene: 1. In germline, CDR1 is LNHDA, CDR2 SQIVND (reference sequence). The CDR3 contains 13 residues. Combining the CDR3 with reference TRBV19 and TRBJ2-7 gives the whole variable domain DGGITQSPKYLFRKEGQNVTLSCEQNLNHDAMYWYRQDPGQGLRLIYYSQIVNDFQKGDIAEGYSVSREKKESFPLTVTSAQKNPTAFYLCASSGDRAYEQYFGPGTRLTVT.

This clonotype was seen only a few times. This chain links TRBV6-2 or TRBV6-3 with TRBJ2-1; D unclear. The germline V and J ends were trimmed by 6 bases and 1 base, with 10 bases remaining between them. The CDR3 has 14 residues. Germline loops: CDR1 MNHEY, CDR2 SVGEGT. The CDR3 here is CASRQVGSYNEQFF. The CDR3 nucleotides are TGTGCCAGCAGGCAAGTTGGGTCCTACAATGAGCAGTTCTTC.

This clonotype has a handful of counts. This chain joins TRBV6-5 and TRBJ2-5, with TRBD2 identical over 12 bases. Trimming cost V 0 bases and J 4 bases; bases outside gene matches: 3. The CDR3 length is 16 residues. Germline CDR1 and CDR2: MNHEY and SVGAGI. The CDR3 spells CASSYSGLAGRETQYF. The CDR3 region has the DNA TGTGCCAGCAGTTACTCCGGACTAGCGGGACGAGAGACCCAGTACTTC.

This clonotype qualifies as medium-sized. V usage is TRBV4-1 and J usage is TRBJ2-5; no reliable D call. The CDR3 is made up of 12 amino acids. Germline CDR1 and CDR2: MGHRA and YSYEKL. Trimming shortened V by 6 bases and J by 2 bases, and 7 bases separated the two germline ends. The CDR3 loop reads CASSGRQETQYF. The CDR3, as DNA: TGCGCCAGCAGTGGACGACAAGAGACCCAGTACTTC.

The sample holds many counts of this clonotype. The chain recombines TRBV6-6 with TRBJ1-6; D is perhaps TRBD1 (6 bases). The CDR3 length is 16 residues. CDR1 and CDR2 from the germline V gene are MNHNY and SVGAGI (reference sequence). The V end lost 7 bases, the J end lost 6 bases, and 19 bases lay between the germline ends. For the CDR3, the DNA is TGTGCCAGCAAAGGTCCCGGGGGGCTCACTAATTCACCCCTCCACTTT. This sequence encodes CASKGPGGLTNSPLHF.

This clonotype was observed at least ten times. The chain employs TRBV20-1 and TRBJ1-1, with no clear D. There are 11 residues in the CDR3. Trimming removed 3 bases from V and 3 bases from J, with 5 bases in between. Germline V CDR1 and CDR2: DFQATT, SNEGSKA (reference sequence). DNA of the CDR3: TGCAGTGCTAGGGAGTACACTGAAGCTTTCTTT. Protein sequence: CSAREYTEAFF.

In this sample, this clonotype is medium-sized. The chain couples TRBV5-1 to TRBJ2-2; no clear D gene. The germline V and J ends were trimmed by 0 bases and 6 bases, with 9 bases remaining between them. CDR3 length equals 14 residues. Germline CDR1 is SGHRS and CDR2 is YFSETQ. The chain's CDR3 is CASSLAKQAGELFF. In DNA, the CDR3 is TGCGCCAGCAGCTTGGCAAAGCAGGCCGGGGAGCTGTTTTTT. The full variable domain, with the rest looked up from reference TRBV5-1 and TRBJ2-2, is KAGVTQTPRYLIKTRGQQVTLSCSPISGHRSVSWYQQTPGQGLQFLFEYFSETQRNKGNFPGRFSGRQFSNSRSEMNVSTLELGDSALYLCASSLAKQAGELFFGEGSRLTVL.

This clonotype came up a few times. This chain uses TRBV28 with TRBJ2-7, with 9 bases that match TRBD2. Losses at the gene ends were 3 bases for V and 4 bases for J; bases not matched to a gene: 13. The CDR3 is made up of 17 amino acids. Germline values: CDR1 MDHEN, CDR2 SYDVKM. The CDR3, as DNA: TGTGCCAGCAGTTTCTGGTCGATAGCGGGAGCGCAGTACGAGCAGTACTTC. Its protein is CASSFWSIAGAQYEQYF.

A single count supports this clonotype. The chain carries TRBV6-1 and TRBJ2-5; weak D call: TRBD2 (6 bases). The germline gives CDR1 MNHNS, CDR2 SASEGT. This CDR3 has 16 residues. V was shortened by 5 bases and J by 4 bases, with 20 bases between the two germline ends. CDR3: CASSPQPGTRGETQYF. For the CDR3, the DNA is TGTGCCAGCAGTCCCCAGCCCGGGACTCGGGGAGAGACCCAGTACTTC.

This clonotype was seen ten or more times. The chain carries TRBV5-1 and TRBJ2-7, with a weak D call TRBD1 (5 bases). CDR3 size: 13 residues. The V gene lost 4 bases and the J gene lost 0 bases, with 8 bases spanning the gap. Germline CDR1 reads SGHRS; CDR2 reads YFSETQ. This CDR3 reads CASSLTASYEQYF. In nucleotides, the CDR3 is TGCGCCAGCAGCCTGACAGCCTCCTACGAGCAGTACTTC.

This clonotype was counted only a few times. The rearrangement uses TRBV5-1 and TRBJ2-1; 10 nucleotides align to TRBD2. The CDR3 length is 20 residues. The germline V gene has CDR1 SGHRS and CDR2 YFSETQ. The trim removed 2 bases at V and 4 bases at J, leaving 18 bases unmatched. The CDR3 here is CASSFPPLGLAVDPYNEQFF. CDR3 coding DNA: TGCGCCAGCAGCTTCCCCCCATTAGGACTAGCGGTCGACCCGTACAATGAGCAGTTCTTC. Full variable domain (remainder filled in from reference TRBV5-1 and TRBJ2-1): KAGVTQTPRYLIKTRGQQVTLSCSPISGHRSVSWYQQTPGQGLQFLFEYFSETQRNKGNFPGRFSGRQFSNSRSEMNVSTLELGDSALYLCASSFPPLGLAVDPYNEQFFGPGTRLTVL.

This clonotype was detected many times. The J gene is TRBJ2-4, the V gene TRBV20-1; D gene uncertain. CDR1 is DFQATT and CDR2 is SNEGSKA in the germline V gene (reference sequence). This CDR3 has 13 residues. Trimming shortened V by 2 bases and J by 1 base, and 6 bases separated the two germline ends. The CDR3 here is CSARQNAKNIQYF. The CDR3 DNA sequence: TGCAGTGCTAGACAGAATGCCAAAAACATTCAGTACTTC.

The J gene is TRBJ2-2, the V gene TRBV27; D remains unclear. The CDR3 has 11 amino acids. Deletions cut 3 bases from V and 7 bases from J, with 3 bases between. In germline, CDR1 is MNHEY, CDR2 SMNVEV (reference sequence). The CDR3 sequence is CASSLYGELFF. The CDR3 DNA is TGTGCCAGCAGTTTGTACGGGGAGCTGTTTTTT.

Judged by abundance, this clonotype is medium-sized. This chain uses TRBV28 with TRBJ1-1, with 7 positions matching TRBD1. This CDR3 contains 15 residues. V lost 7 bases to trimming and J lost 1 base; unmatched junction nucleotides: 9. Germline values: CDR1 MDHEN, CDR2 SYDVKM. Here the CDR3 DNA reads TGTGCCAGCACCGAAGGGGGCATCCGGAACACTGAAGCTTTCTTT. Translated: CASTEGGIRNTEAFF.

This clonotype was counted ten times or more. The V call is TRBV20-1, the J call TRBJ1-1, with D uncertain. The V and J ends lost 3 bases and 4 bases respectively, with 9 bases between them. The CDR3 has 12 amino acids. Germline CDR1 DFQATT, CDR2 SNEGSKA (reference sequence). The CDR3 region is CSASDLGTEAFF. The CDR3 region has the DNA TGCAGTGCTAGCGACTTGGGCACTGAAGCTTTCTTT.

In its sample, this clonotype was seen a few times. The J gene is TRBJ2-1, the V gene TRBV3-1; possibly TRBD1 for D (5 bases). Per germline, CDR1 LGHDT and CDR2 YNNKEL (reference sequence). The V end was cut by 6 bases, the J end by 9 bases, with 27 bases between. The CDR3 runs 17 residues. The CDR3 region is CASRRGYVGRLVGEQFF. The DNA for the CDR3 is TGTGCCAGCAGAAGGGGTTATGTGGGCCGCCTCGTCGGTGAGCAGTTCTTC.

In this sample, this clonotype turned up many times. The rearrangement joins TRBV5-1 to TRBJ1-2; 8 bases are a match to TRBD1. The CDR3 is 15 amino acids. Germline loops: CDR1 SGHRS, CDR2 YFSETQ. The ends lost 4 bases at V and 8 bases at J; junction bases unmatched: 13. The CDR3: CASSPGQGPTGGYTF. The CDR3 nucleotides read TGCGCCAGCAGCCCAGGACAGGGCCCGACGGGAGGCTACACCTTC.

In its sample, this clonotype is medium-sized. This sequence joins TRBV12-3 or TRBV12-4 and TRBJ2-7; 10 bases align to TRBD2. The CDR3 has 15 residues. Trimming removed 7 bases from V and 6 bases from J; junction bases left unmatched: 12. For the CDR3, the DNA is TGTGCCAGCACCCGGTGGGCTAGCGGGAGTGGCGAGCAGTACTTC. It encodes CASTRWASGSGEQYF.

By share, this clonotype ranks as medium-sized. This sequence joins TRBV29-1 and TRBJ1-5; D might be TRBD1 (6 bases). Germline CDR1 reads SQVTM; CDR2 reads ANQGSEA. The CDR3 is 13 amino acids. V gave up 6 bases and J gave up 7 bases, with 16 bases separating them. DNA for the CDR3: TGCAGCGTCCGGGACAATTGGAACCAGCCCCAGCATTTT. Its protein product is CSVRDNWNQPQHF. The whole variable domain, filled in from reference TRBV29-1 and TRBJ1-5, reads SAVISQKPSRDICQRGTSLTIQCQVDSQVTMMFWYRQQPGQSLTLIATANQGSEATYESGFVIDKFPISRPNLTFSTLTVSNMSPEDSSIYLCSVRDNWNQPQHFGDGTRLSIL.

This clonotype has a count of ten or more. V gene TRBV3-1 combines with J gene TRBJ2-7; D perhaps matches TRBD2 (6 bases). The germline CDR1 and CDR2 sequences are LGHDT and YNNKEL (reference sequence). CDR3 size: 17 residues. The V gene lost 0 bases and the J gene lost 2 bases, with 17 bases spanning the gap. The CDR3 DNA sequence: TGTGCCAGCAGCCAAGAGCGCACCGGCGGGGCCACCTACGAGCAGTACTTC. Translating gives CASSQERTGGATYEQYF.

The chain carries TRBV19 and TRBJ1-5; D is ambiguous. Germline V gives CDR1 LNHDA, CDR2 SQIVND (reference sequence). The ends were cut back, 6 bases at V and 0 bases at J, with 3 bases in the middle. This CDR3 spans 12 amino acids. CDR3 loop: CASRNSNQPQHF. The DNA for the CDR3 is TGTGCCAGTAGAAATAGCAATCAGCCCCAGCATTTT.

This clonotype was counted many times. CDR3 nucleotides: TGTGCCACCAGTCCCCAAGGACAGGGTCCCACTGAAGCTTTCTTT. It translates to CATSPQGQGPTEAFF. This chain joins TRBV24-1 and TRBJ1-1; 8 nucleotides align to TRBD1. There are 15 residues in the CDR3. Per the germline V gene, CDR1 is KGHDR and CDR2 is SFDVKD. Unmatched junction bases numbered 9, after V lost 6 bases and J lost 4 bases.

CDR3: CASARGDGYTF. The CDR3 DNA reads as TGTGCCAGCGCCAGGGGAGACGGCTACACCTTC. This chain uses TRBV6-5 with TRBJ1-2, with TRBD1 as a possible D gene (6 bases). The CDR3 is 11 residues long. With 8 bases removed from V and 8 bases from J, the gap between germline ends came to 12 bases. The germline gives CDR1 MNHEY, CDR2 SVGAGI.

Relative to its sample, this clonotype is medium-sized. The chain combines TRBV12-3 or TRBV12-4 with TRBJ2-1, with a tentative D call TRBD1 (6 bases). The V end was cut by 4 bases, the J end by 9 bases, with 10 bases between. The CDR3 totals 12 residues. The CDR3 sequence is CASSSLGAEQFF. Here the CDR3 DNA reads TGTGCCAGCAGTTCGCTGGGGGCTGAGCAGTTCTTC.

This clonotype is categorized as medium-sized. J is TRBJ1-5 and V is TRBV3-1; D remains ambiguous. V lost 1 base and J 4 bases, leaving 11 bases between the germline ends. In germline, CDR1 is LGHDT, CDR2 YNNKEL (reference sequence). There are 15 residues in the CDR3. The CDR3 coding sequence is TGTGCCAGCAGCCAAGGAAGGAACCCTAATCAGCCCCAGCATTTT. Translated: CASSQGRNPNQPQHF.

By proportion, this clonotype is medium-sized. The chain joins TRBV28 to TRBJ2-1, with 7 bases matching TRBD2. The J segment lost 2 bases and the V segment lost 5 bases, leaving 9 bases of the junction unmatched. This CDR3 is 16 amino acids long. CDR1 and CDR2 (germline): MDHEN, SYDVKM. The CDR3 loop reads CASSPVAGLTYNEQFF. CDR3 coding DNA: TGTGCCAGCAGTCCAGTAGCGGGCCTCACCTACAATGAGCAGTTCTTC.

The gene calls are TRBV27 and TRBJ2-2; D unclear. The CDR3 totals 13 residues. Germline V gene lookup returns CDR1 MNHEY and CDR2 SMNVEV (reference sequence). V was clipped by 2 bases and J by 6 bases, with 7 bases between them. The CDR3 coding sequence is TGTGCCAGCAGTTTAGTTAGTCCCGGGGAGCTGTTTTTT. Its protein product is CASSLVSPGELFF.

The table lists this clonotype with a few counts. The V and J genes are TRBV19 and TRBJ1-5; 10 bases map to TRBD1. The V segment lost 5 bases and the J segment 6 bases; nucleotides outside the gene matches: 10. This CDR3 has 16 residues. CDR1 is LNHDA and CDR2 is SQIVND in the germline V gene (reference sequence). The CDR3 reads CASSVSGTGAAQPQHF. As DNA, the CDR3 is TGTGCCAGTAGTGTCTCCGGGACAGGGGCAGCTCAGCCCCAGCATTTT.

By share of the sample, this clonotype is medium-sized. The rearrangement uses TRBV12-3 or TRBV12-4 and TRBJ1-6, with D possibly matching TRBD1 (6 bases). The CDR3 extends over 14 amino acids. The V end was cut by 7 bases, the J end by 5 bases, with 12 bases between. The CDR3 sequence is CASNQGQNNSPLHF. CDR3 DNA sequence: TGTGCCAGCAACCAAGGACAGAATAATTCACCCCTCCACTTT.